This T cell receptor (beta chain) was retrieved from a study of resident and recirculating memory T cells in vitiligo. On the study more broadly: Samples were epidermis from two lesional and two nonlesional sites, plus PBMCs. Whole samples, not sorted cells, were homogenized and used for genomic DNA extraction. Study-wide findings and caveats: No single dominant TCR clone appeared; lesion clonality varied. Non-conserved TCRs across sites and patients suggested distinct clones per lesion.

Germline CDR1 reads SEHNR; CDR2 reads FQNEAQ (reference sequence). This CDR3 spans 14 amino acids. V lost 4 bases, J lost 3 bases, and 4 bases stayed unmatched. Method: immunoSEQ multiplex PCR; TCRdb's copy keeps in-frame clones and lacks some. The sample lists more than 35,000 clones; about 93% were seen once. Of note for this clone: Antigen unknown.

This rearrangement joins TRBV7-9 to TRBJ2-7; 9 bases match TRBD1. Specimen: blood. The receptor's source is a male donor with vitiligo. Written as DNA, the CDR3 is TGTGCCAGCAGCTCGGACAGGGGTGACTACGAGCAGTACTTC. This encodes CASSSDRGDYEQYF.